A selection of T cell receptor beta chains follows, all from one sample in a study of identical twins. TCRdb fed the 5' RACE reads into MiXCR, producing one record per CDR3 protein. The sample lists about 260,000 distinct CDR3 sequences, approximately 7% occurring once. These data also formed part of another study, on yellow fever vaccine responses in identical twins.

Sequenced material: memory (CD45RO+) T cells sorted from blood. The receptors here all came from a woman under 30 in good health. CDR3s include the opening cysteine and the closing phenylalanine or tryptophan. A D gene is named only where the DNA matches it firmly. Rows may omit the clone size; those that give it use once, few, many or a size class.

V gene	clone size	D gene	J gene	CDR3 DNA	CDR3 protein
TRBV14	few	.	TRBJ1-1	TGTGCCAGCAGCCGGCAGCCGAACACTGAAGCTTTCTTT	CASSRQPNTEAFF
TRBV5-1	few	TRBD1	TRBJ1-1	TGCGCCAGCAGCCCTACAGGGGCCTTCACTGAAGCTTTCTTT	CASSPTGAFTEAFF
TRBV7-2	few	.	TRBJ2-2	TGTGCCAGCAGCCCCAGACGGTCCGGGGAGCTGTTTTTT	CASSPRRSGELFF
TRBV20-1	few	.	TRBJ2-7	TGCAGTGCTGGAGGACTATCCTACGAGCAGTACTTC	CSAGGLSYEQYF
TRBV27	few	.	TRBJ1-1	TGTGCCAGCAGTACCAGACAGATCATGAACACTGAAGCTTTCTTT	CASSTRQIMNTEAFF
TRBV29-1	few	.	TRBJ1-2	TGCAGCGTTGGGAAGAAACTGGACGGGGGCTACACCTTC	CSVGKKLDGGYTF
TRBV28	many	TRBD1	TRBJ1-1	TGTGCCAGTAAAGAGGGGGCCCAGAACACTGAAGCTTTCTTT	CASKEGAQNTEAFF
TRBV12-3/TRBV12-4	.	.	TRBJ1-3	TGTGCCAGCTCCCAGCAGGGCCTCTCTGGAAACACCATATATTTT	CASSQQGLSGNTIYF
TRBV7-9	many	TRBD1	TRBJ1-4	TGTGCCAGCAGCTTAACGACAGGGGGTAATGAAAAACTGTTTTTT	CASSLTTGGNEKLFF
TRBV12-3/TRBV12-4	few	.	TRBJ1-3	TGTGCCAGCAGATTTGGACGTCCGATATATTTT	CASRFGRPIYF
TRBV19	.	TRBD1	TRBJ2-2	TGTGCCAGTAGCCGACTGGGGCAGGGGGCTGACACCGGGGAGCTGTTTTTT	CASSRLGQGADTGELFF